Below are 24 T cell receptor beta chains sequenced from a single sample in a study of cytomegalovirus exposure and HLA in healthy donors. This PCR relied on a set of 60 Vbeta primers and 13 Jbeta primers. TCRdb's copy holds only in-frame clones and misses some; the assay was immunoSEQ multiplex PCR. The data show about 190,000 clones, roughly 80% seen once. The sequenced sample consisted of PBMCs. These receptors all stem from a man between 50 and 59 years old in good health and CMV-seronegative.

V and J are TRBV10-3 and TRBJ2-2; D is perhaps TRBD1 (5 bases). The germline V gene encodes CDR1 ENHRY and CDR2 SYGVKD. Trimming left V 0 bases short and J 6 bases short, with 11 bases between. This CDR3 has 15 amino acids. CDR3 sequence: CAISESKGMAGELFF. CDR3 nucleotides: TGTGCCATCAGTGAGTCAAAGGGGATGGCCGGGGAGCTGTTTTTT.

This clone was recorded a few times. CDR3 in amino acids: CAISGAGTDTQYF. DNA of the CDR3: TGTGCCATCAGTGGTGCCGGGACAGATACGCAGTATTTT. This chain connects TRBV10-3 to TRBJ2-3; no clear D. The CDR3 sequence is 13 residues long. V was pared by 4 bases and J by 3 bases, with 8 bases between. Germline CDR1 ENHRY, CDR2 SYGVKD.

A note on this clone: Other DNA sequences in this sample translate to the same CDR3. This rearrangement joins TRBV4-3 to TRBJ2-7; the D is unclear. The CDR3 totals 13 residues. Germline V CDR1 and CDR2: LGHNA, YSLEER. The ends were cut back, 4 bases at V and 1 base at J, with 8 bases in the middle. CDR3 amino acids: CASSPGYSYEQYF. The CDR3 DNA follows: TGCGCCAGCAGCCCAGGTTATTCCTACGAGCAGTACTTC.

This clone was counted a few times. The chain joins TRBV7-2 to TRBJ2-1, with D unresolved. Trimming removed 5 bases from V and 4 bases from J, with 12 bases in between. Germline CDR1 SGHTA, CDR2 FQGNSA. There are 14 residues in the CDR3. The CDR3 sequence: CASSRLPGYNEQFF. The CDR3 bases are TGTGCCAGCAGCCGGCTGCCGGGTTACAATGAGCAGTTCTTC. Full variable domain (outside the CDR3, taken from reference TRBV7-2 and TRBJ2-1): GAGVSQSPSNKVTEKGKDVELRCDPISGHTALYWYRQSLGQGLEFLIYFQGNSAPDKSGLPSDRFSAERTGGSVSTLTIQRTQQEDSAVYLCASSRLPGYNEQFFGPGTRLTVL.

This chain uses TRBV10-3 with TRBJ1-2, with a possible D match to TRBD1 (6 bases). The CDR3 length is 14 residues. The V gene lost 3 bases and the J gene lost 2 bases, with 10 bases spanning the gap. Germline V lookup: CDR1 ENHRY, CDR2 SYGVKD. The CDR3 reads CAISEARGNYGYTF. The CDR3 nucleotides are TGTGCCATCAGTGAAGCCAGGGGCAACTATGGCTACACCTTC.

The chain is built from TRBV2 and TRBJ2-5; possibly TRBD2 for D (5 bases). Trimming shortened V by 5 bases and J by 3 bases, and 16 bases separated the two germline ends. The length of the CDR3 is 15 residues. The V gene's germline CDR1 is SNHLY and CDR2 FYNNEI. CDR3 loop: CASSRTARIEETQYF. CDR3 nucleotide sequence: TGTGCCAGCAGTAGGACTGCCAGAATTGAAGAGACCCAGTACTTC.

The V and J genes are TRBV4-1 and TRBJ1-5, with 7 positions matching TRBD1. V lost 2 bases, J lost 3 bases, and 7 bases stayed unmatched. This CDR3 comprises 16 residues. The germline V gene encodes CDR1 MGHRA and CDR2 YSYEKL. Here the CDR3 reads CASSQPLRGNNQPQHF. The CDR3 region has the DNA TGCGCCAGCAGCCAACCCCTCAGGGGGAACAATCAGCCCCAGCATTTT.

The J gene is TRBJ2-7, the V gene TRBV7-9; 9 positions match TRBD1. Germline V lookup: CDR1 SEHNR, CDR2 FQNEAQ (reference sequence). Trimming removed 4 bases from V and 3 bases from J; junction bases left unmatched: 10. The CDR3 covers 16 residues. DNA of the CDR3: TGTGCCAGCAGCTCACTCAAGGGGACAGGGTTCTACGAGCAGTACTTC. Translated: CASSSLKGTGFYEQYF.

As for this clone: The junction differs from germline at one of its ends, possibly a read error. The V call is TRBV29-1, the J call TRBJ2-6; D is perhaps TRBD2 (5 bases). CDR1 SQVTM and CDR2 ANQGSEA come from the germline V gene. The length of the CDR3 is 14 residues. CDR3 coding DNA: TGCAGCGTAGAAGGAGCGGCTGGGGCCAACGTCCTGACTTTC. Protein: CSVEGAAGANVLTF.

This clone turned up a few times. This rearrangement joins TRBV11-2 to TRBJ2-7; D call uncertain. The CDR3 is 11 residues long. Germline V gene data show CDR1 as SGHAT and CDR2 as FQNNGV. V was pared by 2 bases and J by 7 bases, with 6 bases between. CDR3: CASSLYEEQYF. As DNA, the CDR3 is TGTGCCAGCAGCTTATACGAGGAGCAGTACTTC.

The V gene is TRBV6-1, the J gene TRBJ2-7, with D uncertain. The V and J ends lost 1 base and 4 bases respectively, with 11 bases between them. Per the germline V gene, CDR1 is MNHNS and CDR2 is SASEGT. The CDR3 runs to 14 residues. CDR3 loop: CASSEVSPSYEQYF. DNA of the CDR3: TGTGCCAGCAGTGAAGTCAGTCCCTCGTACGAGCAGTACTTC.

The chain combines TRBV11-2 with TRBJ2-7; tentative D call: TRBD1 (5 bases). Germline V lookup: CDR1 SGHAT, CDR2 FQNNGV. The CDR3 extends over 12 amino acids. Trimming removed 5 bases from V and 5 bases from J, with 10 bases in between. CDR3 amino acids: CASSTTVNEQYF. The DNA of the CDR3 is TGTGCCAGCAGCACGACAGTAAACGAGCAGTACTTC.

V usage is TRBV4-1 and J usage is TRBJ1-2, with D maybe TRBD1 (6 bases). Trimming took off 2 bases at V and 4 bases at J, with 14 bases between the two ends. CDR1 MGHRA and CDR2 YSYEKL come from the germline V gene. CDR3 length equals 15 residues. CDR3: CASSQMDRDFYGYTF. CDR3 nucleotides: TGCGCCAGCAGCCAAATGGACAGAGATTTCTATGGCTACACCTTC.

The chain recombines TRBV13 with TRBJ2-4; tentative D call: TRBD2 (7 bases). CDR1 and CDR2 from the germline V gene are PRHDT and FYEKMQ (reference sequence). V dropped 3 bases and J dropped 11 bases, with 14 bases sitting between them. This CDR3 is built from 13 residues. The CDR3 here is CASSFGGPGVQYF. The CDR3 DNA reads as TGTGCCAGCAGCTTCGGGGGGCCAGGGGTTCAGTACTTC.

This chain links TRBV11-2 with TRBJ2-3; possibly TRBD1 for D (5 bases). The germline V gene encodes CDR1 SGHAT and CDR2 FQNNGV. V was pared by 0 bases and J by 5 bases, with 12 bases between. This CDR3 is built from 15 residues. The CDR3 DNA follows: TGTGCCAGCAGCTTAGAGCAGGGAAAGGGAGATACGCAGTATTTT. Its protein product is CASSLEQGKGDTQYF.

This clone was counted a single time. The chain couples TRBV28 to TRBJ1-1; TRBD1 agrees at 7 bases. V lost 8 bases and J lost 0; bases outside the gene matches: 9. This CDR3 spans 15 amino acids. Germline V CDR1 and CDR2: MDHEN, SYDVKM. The chain's CDR3 is CASARQGFMNTEAFF. CDR3 sequence (DNA): TGTGCCAGCGCACGACAGGGCTTCATGAACACTGAAGCTTTCTTT.

The V call is TRBV7-9, the J call TRBJ2-5; TRBD1 aligns across 8 bases. Gene TRBJ2-7 matches the end of the DNA better, so the J call may be wrong. Per germline, CDR1 SEHNR and CDR2 FQNEAQ (reference sequence). The CDR3 has 14 residues. Here the CDR3 reads CASSLGTGSHEQYF. Here the CDR3 DNA reads TGTGCCAGCAGCTTAGGGACAGGGAGCCACGAGCAGTACTTC.

The rearrangement joins TRBV5-4 to TRBJ2-5; tentatively, D is TRBD1 (6 bases). This CDR3 spans 15 amino acids. V was clipped by 4 bases and J by 2 bases, with 15 bases between them. CDR1 is SGHNT and CDR2 is YYREEE in the germline V gene (reference sequence). CDR3 sequence reads: CASSINYRVQETQYF. For the CDR3, the DNA is TGTGCCAGCAGCATAAACTACAGGGTTCAAGAGACCCAGTACTTC.

Concerning this clone: A read error may produce the germline difference seen at one junction end. The chain is built from TRBV7-9 and TRBJ1-4, with TRBD1 matching over 7 bases. The CDR3 runs 14 residues. CDR1 and CDR2 (germline): SEHNR, FQNEAQ (reference sequence). CDR3 in amino acids: CSSSRQGGNEKLFF. CDR3 bases: TGTTCCAGCAGCAGACAGGGAGGAAATGAAAAACTGTTTTTT. Filled out from reference TRBV7-9 and TRBJ1-4, the complete variable domain reads DTGVSQNPRHKITKRGQNVTFRCDPISEHNRLYWYRQTLGQGPEFLTYFQNEAQLEKSRLLSDRFSAERPKGSFSTLEIQRTEQGDSAMYLCSSSRQGGNEKLFFGSGTQLSVL.

The chain joins TRBV2 to TRBJ1-1; D remains ambiguous. This CDR3 has 14 amino acids. V shed 7 bases and J shed 6 bases, with 18 bases lying between them. The germline V gene has CDR1 SNHLY and CDR2 FYNNEI. CDR3 DNA: TGTGCCAGCATCGAGGCCACGGCGGGATCTGAAGCTTTCTTT. Its protein is CASIEATAGSEAFF.

The V and J genes are TRBV2 and TRBJ1-1; the D is unclear. The germline gives CDR1 SNHLY, CDR2 FYNNEI. This CDR3 region has 14 residues. With 5 bases removed from V and 0 bases from J, the gap between germline ends came to 10 bases. CDR3 nucleotide sequence: TGTGCCAGCAGTAAGGGAGCCTTGAACACTGAAGCTTTCTTT. This encodes CASSKGALNTEAFF.

J is TRBJ1-1 and V is TRBV7-6; D might be TRBD1 (6 bases). The CDR3 covers 13 residues. Germline values: CDR1 SGHVS, CDR2 FNYEAQ. Trimming left V 5 bases short and J 6 bases short, with 13 bases between. CDR3 in DNA: TGTGCCAGCAGCCTACAGGGTTTGCCTGAAGCTTTCTTT. Protein sequence: CASSLQGLPEAFF.

This clone appeared once. This chain links TRBV7-2 with TRBJ2-7; possibly TRBD2 for D (6 bases). V was clipped by 5 bases and J by 6 bases, with 11 bases between them. Per the germline V gene, CDR1 is SGHTA and CDR2 is FQGNSA. The CDR3 extends over 12 amino acids. The CDR3, as DNA: TGTGCCAGCAGCCGCTCCGGGGGCGAGCAGTACTTC. Translating it yields CASSRSGGEQYF.

This clone has only a few counts. This sequence joins TRBV9 and TRBJ1-2; a weak D match, TRBD1 (5 bases). Per the germline V gene, CDR1 is SGDLS and CDR2 is YYNGEE. V lost 0 bases and J lost 4, with 13 bases in between. The CDR3 runs to 15 residues. The CDR3 protein is CASSVAKQGSYGYTF. CDR3 in DNA: TGTGCCAGCAGCGTAGCTAAGCAGGGAAGCTATGGCTACACCTTC.